Listed here are 4 T cell receptor beta chains from one sample, sequenced in a study of T-cell memory formation after mild COVID-19. Via MiXCR, TCRdb re-called the 5' RACE reads, giving one row per CDR3 protein. The data contain about half a million distinct CDR3 sequences, 15% to 20% of them singletons. The specimen sequenced was PBMCs or a T cell subset sorted from them (not recorded which). The receptors derive from an adult woman who had mild COVID-19 (a few samples of this study predate the infection). Cell type and time point are not known.

The chain carries TRBV18 and TRBJ2-3; D is tentatively TRBD1 or TRBD2 (7 bases each). V lost 4 bases, J lost 3 bases, and 14 bases lay in between. CDR1 is KGHSH, CDR2 LQKENI, per germline. The CDR3 is 15 amino acids. Here the CDR3 reads CASSRSQGGTDTQYF. In DNA form, the CDR3 reads TGTGCCAGCTCACGGTCCCAGGGGGGGACAGATACGCAGTATTTT.

V usage is TRBV30 and J usage is TRBJ2-1; 12 bases are shared with TRBD2. This CDR3 is built from 15 residues. Germline CDR1 GTSNPN, CDR2 SVGIG (reference sequence). The junction had 7 bases not matched to a gene; V was cut back by 5 bases and J by 5 bases. The CDR3 reads CAWGTTSGGNNEQFF. CDR3 DNA sequence: TGTGCCTGGGGTACCACTAGCGGGGGGAACAATGAGCAGTTCTTC. The full variable domain, rest sourced from reference TRBV30 and TRBJ2-1, is SQTIHQWPATLVQPVGSPLSLECTVEGTSNPNLYWYRQAAGRGLQLLFYSVGIGQISSEVPQNLSASRPQDRQFILSSKKLLLSDSGFYLCAWGTTSGGNNEQFFGPGTRLTVL.

The chain couples TRBV10-3 to TRBJ1-1; D unresolved. The germline gives CDR1 ENHRY, CDR2 SYGVKD. The CDR3 runs 11 residues. Trimming shortened V by 2 bases and J by 10 bases, and 8 bases separated the two germline ends. This CDR3 reads CAISEGALAFF. The DNA of the CDR3 is TGTGCCATCAGTGAGGGCGCGCTAGCTTTCTTT.

This clonotype has just a few counts. V gene TRBV12-3 or TRBV12-4 combines with J gene TRBJ2-3; D perhaps matches TRBD2 (5 bases). Trimming stripped 6 bases from V and 4 bases from J, with 20 bases between. The CDR3 consists of 16 residues. In nucleotides, the CDR3 is TGTGCCAGCAGACTTGAGCTAGCAACAGTAGCAGATACGCAGTATTTT. Residues: CASRLELATVADTQYF.